The T cell receptor (beta chain) under discussion was sequenced for a study of T cells in Graves' hyperthyroidism and ophthalmopathy. Using RNA transcripts as the source, TCR beta CDR3 regions were amplified. The primer set for the first-round RT-PCR of the TCR CDR3 was HTBI. MiXCR, applied by TCRdb to the multiplex PCR reads, yields one record per CDR3 protein. The sample consists of about 420,000 distinct CDR3 sequences, roughly 13% of them appearing once. Study-wide points: A 13 V-J signature model discriminated ophthalmopathy versus stable hyperthyroidism.

The CDR3 totals 15 residues. V was clipped by 6 bases and J by 7 bases; unmatched bases: 12. CDR1 is DFQATT, CDR2 SNEGSKA, per germline (reference sequence). A note on this clonotype: Its matching antigen is unknown.

This receptor was taken from a woman between 18 and 29 years old with Graves' hyperthyroidism. The rearrangement uses TRBV20-1 and TRBJ1-6; the match to TRBD1 covers 7 bases. The material sequenced was blood. As DNA, the CDR3 is TGCAGTGCCCCCCCGGAGGGGGCTTGGAATTCACCCCTCCACTTT. Translation: CSAPPEGAWNSPLHF.